The T cell receptor (beta chain) under discussion was sequenced for a study of PD-1 blockade in classical Hodgkin lymphoma (dated by TCRdb to about 2020). For the study in its entirety: Nivolumab dosing was 3 mg/kg intravenously every 2 weeks, continuing until either disease progression or unacceptable toxicity. The study used CyTOF and TCR beta sequencing to define a peripheral blood immune signature of response to PD-1 blockade in classical Hodgkin lymphoma. Study-level results and caveats: Baseline TCR diversity was reported to be lower in newly diagnosed patients than in healthy donors and to be lower still in relapsed/refractory patients. The study was restricted to a single clinical trial cohort, and the causes of repertoire differences, possibly disease activity or prior therapy, were left undefined. CD4+ but not CD8+ TCR diversity rose significantly by C4D1 (p=0.0027 vs p=0.16), most apparent in complete responders (p=0.02). Among trial patients, those achieving complete response had baseline diversity similar to that of newly diagnosed patients, while diversity was significantly lower in partial responders and progressors. Lower diversity was seen in patients whose nivolumab began less than 1 year after ASCT, and these patients were left out of later analyses so that immune reconstitution would not confound the results.

Genomic DNA was extracted with the Qiagen DNeasy kit from unsorted PBMCs and from negatively selected CD4+ and CD8+ fractions. Amplification of TCR beta CDR3 regions was done by immunoSEQ multiplex PCR with primers that anneal to V and J segments. A synthetic immune receptor repertoire was used to minimize amplification bias, and any remaining bias was removed computationally after sequencing. Per the original workflow: Custom Python scripts were used to quantify repertoire diversity as the Shannon entropy index. Unsorted, CD4+ and CD8+ repertoires were examined separately, except in combined analyses, for which CD4+ and CD8+ sequences were merged in silico. Clonal expansion was defined as at least a 2-fold frequency increase after treatment relative to C1D1, with a pseudocount of 0.5 for undetected baseline clones. Clones with 0 or 1 copy at C1D1 were defined as singleton clones, while clones with 2 or more copies were defined as non-singleton clones. Clones expanded in unsorted samples were annotated as CD4+, CD8+ or unknown by matching protein sequences in sorted samples from the same patient. Wilcoxon tests were applied to paired samples to test diversity changes from C1D1 to C4D1. TCRdb mirrors the immuneACCESS table, restricted to in-frame sequences. Some clones are absent from its copies; in checked studies, under half trace to an unresolved V gene, and the reason for the others is unknown. From that table come the V and J calls and clone size; the DNA was used to work out D and trimming. Within this sample are 130,000 to 150,000 clones, with less than 80% of them counted one time only. The ten largest account for over 7.5% of the sample.

Relative to germline, V is missing 3 bases and J is missing 9 bases, with 15 bases of the junction outside any gene match. From a lookup of the germline V gene, CDR1 and CDR2 are SGHDN and FVKESK. Taken from cysteine to phenylalanine, the CDR3 has 17 residues. Only the CDR3 DNA stays, 51 bases, in frame from base 1. This clone was counted between two and nine times. Its recognized antigen is unknown. Per-base qualities were not stored, and no clone one base away is much larger. The time point tag for this specimen amounts to: cycle 2 day 1 (C2D1) of nivolumab. Every trial patient had relapsed after autologous stem cell transplantation, and cohorts A, B and C differed in prior brentuximab vedotin exposure. The trial cohort included 56 patients with relapsed/refractory classical Hodgkin lymphoma, and each patient had a best overall response of complete response, partial response or progressive disease. Single-agent nivolumab was administered to trial patients in the multi-cohort phase II CheckMate 205 trial. An independent review committee assessed best overall response by applying the 2007 International Working Group response criteria. Trial PBMCs were collected immediately before nivolumab initiation (C1D1) and during therapy at cycle 2 day 1 and cycle 4 day 1. Peripheral blood was collected in 8 mL Vacutainer Cell Preparation Tubes, from which PBMCs were isolated by centrifugation and then cryopreserved.

The sequence is built from TRBV14 and TRBJ2-1; TRBD2 agrees with 9 junctional bases. The sample was peripheral blood mononuclear cells (PBMCs), taken before the second cycle of nivolumab. The receptor comes from a human donor with classical Hodgkin lymphoma. Here the CDR3 is given as CASSQGVAGEGIGEQFF. At the DNA level, the sequence is TGTGCCAGCAGCCAGGGAGTAGCGGGAGAAGGCATTGGTGAGCAGTTCTTC.